These T cell receptor beta chains were read from a single sample in a study of blood T cell repertoires in COVID-19. Some clones are missing from TCRdb's copy, which holds only in-frame ones; the method was immunoSEQ multiplex PCR. Of about 350,000 clones listed, 88% are singletons. The specimen was PBMCs or T cells enriched from blood (not recorded which). The source of these receptors is a woman aged 25 to 45 who had been exposed to COVID-19. CDR3s include the opening cysteine and the closing phenylalanine or tryptophan. The D gene is left open where the match is weak. Clone size, where shown, is once, few, many, or a class for clones that have expanded.

size,J,D,V,CDR3,DNA
-,TRBJ2-7,-,TRBV14,CASSQTSPYYEQYF,TGTGCCAGCAGCCAAACTAGCCCCTACTACGAGCAGTACTTC
-,TRBJ1-5,-,TRBV5-5,CASSSTDSNQPQHF,TGTGCCAGCAGCTCGACAGATAGCAATCAGCCCCAGCATTTT
-,TRBJ1-6,-,TRBV30,CAWNDRRNSPLHF,TGTGCCTGGAACGACAGAAGGAATTCACCCCTCCACTTT
-,TRBJ2-1,-,TRBV7-9,CASSLTQGYNEQFF,TGTGCCAGCAGCTTAACCCAGGGCTACAATGAGCAGTTCTTC
-,TRBJ2-1,TRBD2,TRBV19,CASSRGGGYYNEQFF,TGTGCCAGTAGTAGGGGCGGGGGATACTACAATGAGCAGTTCTTC
-,TRBJ1-5,-,TRBV29-1,CSVGGGNQPQHF,TGCAGCGTTGGAGGAGGCAATCAGCCCCAGCATTTT
-,TRBJ2-1,-,TRBV7-6,CASRPDYQYNEQFF,TGTGCCAGCAGGCCAGACTATCAGTACAATGAGCAGTTCTTC
-,TRBJ2-1,TRBD2,TRBV7-9,CASSSGRRNNEQFF,TGTGCCAGCAGTAGCGGGAGGAGGAACAATGAGCAGTTCTTC
few,TRBJ1-2,TRBD1,TRBV7-9,CASISGTGGNYGYTF,TGTGCCAGCATTAGTGGGACAGGGGGCAACTATGGCTACACCTTC
once,TRBJ2-5,TRBD2,TRBV28,CASTQLAVQETQYF,TGTGCCAGCACCCAACTAGCGGTCCAAGAGACCCAGTACTTC
-,TRBJ2-7,TRBD1,TRBV9,CASSERTGVEQYF,TGTGCCAGCAGCGAGAGAACAGGGGTCGAGCAGTACTTC
-,TRBJ1-2,-,TRBV28,CASSPAGEGYYGYTF,TGTGCCAGCAGTCCCGCCGGGGAGGGCTACTATGGCTACACCTTC
-,TRBJ2-7,-,TRBV24-1,CATSEAEVQYF,TGTGCCACCAGTGAGGCAGAGGTGCAGTACTTC
-,TRBJ1-2,TRBD1,TRBV3-1/TRBV3-2,CASSLLTGGAGYTF,TGTGCCAGCAGCCTTTTAACAGGGGGCGCGGGCTACACCTTC
-,TRBJ1-2,-,TRBV28,CASSQRTISPYYGYTF,TGTGCCAGCAGTCAACGGACAATCTCTCCCTACTATGGCTACACCTTC
-,TRBJ2-1,TRBD2,TRBV9,CASSVGTSSYNEQFF,TGTGCCAGCAGCGTAGGGACTAGCTCCTACAATGAGCAGTTCTTC
-,TRBJ2-1,TRBD2,TRBV12-5,CASGLVLAGLDEQFF,TGTGCTAGTGGTTTGGTGTTAGCGGGCTTGGATGAGCAGTTCTTC
-,TRBJ1-5,TRBD1,TRBV7-9,CASSSTGFGNQPQHF,TGTGCCAGCAGCTCGACAGGGTTCGGGAATCAGCCCCAGCATTTT
-,TRBJ2-7,TRBD1,TRBV14,CASSQPTGHEQYF,TGTGCCAGCAGCCAACCGACAGGGCATGAGCAGTACTTC
-,TRBJ2-6,-,TRBV18,CASSRSVSSGANVLTF,TGTGCCAGCTCACGGTCGGTAAGCTCTGGGGCCAACGTCCTGACTTTC
-,TRBJ2-2,TRBD2,TRBV19,CASSLVRLAGGELFF,TGTGCCAGTAGTTTAGTCAGACTAGCGGGCGGGGAGCTGTTTTTT
-,TRBJ2-1,TRBD1,TRBV19,CASSIGYRGTGVRGRDEQFF,TGTGCCAGTAGTATAGGGTATCGGGGGACAGGGGTCCGGGGAAGGGATGAGCAGTTCTTC
-,TRBJ2-1,-,TRBV9,CASSVYEASGNYNEQFF,TGTGCCAGCAGCGTATATGAGGCGAGCGGAAACTACAATGAGCAGTTCTTC
-,TRBJ2-1,TRBD1,TRBV11-3,CASSQLTGGFDEQFF,TGTGCCAGCAGCCAACTGACAGGGGGCTTCGATGAGCAGTTCTTC
-,TRBJ1-1,-,TRBV19,CASSDAGLNTEAFF,TGTGCCAGTAGTGATGCAGGGTTGAACACTGAAGCTTTCTTT
-,TRBJ2-7,-,TRBV5-8,CASSILLAPAYEQYF,TGTGCCAGCAGCATCCTCCTAGCGCCAGCCTACGAGCAGTACTTC
once,TRBJ1-4,-,TRBV28,CASSYRVGEKLFF,TGTGCCAGCAGCTACAGGGTAGGGGAAAAACTGTTTTTT
-,TRBJ2-1,TRBD1,TRBV29-1,CSVEGQGAYDEQFF,TGCAGCGTGGAAGGACAGGGAGCCTACGATGAGCAGTTCTTC
-,TRBJ1-3,TRBD1,TRBV5-1,CASSFGTGGNTIYF,TGCGCCAGCAGCTTCGGGACAGGGGGGAACACCATATATTTT
-,TRBJ1-3,-,TRBV5-1,CASRKAGDSGNTIYF,TGCGCCAGCAGAAAGGCGGGGGACTCTGGAAACACCATATATTTT
-,TRBJ2-1,-,TRBV6-5,CASSRESSYNEQFF,TGTGCCAGCAGTCGGGAGAGCTCCTACAATGAGCAGTTCTTC
-,TRBJ2-2,-,TRBV5-4,CASSLAGSHTGELFF,TGTGCCAGCAGCTTGGCGGGATCGCACACCGGGGAGCTGTTTTTT
-,TRBJ2-2,TRBD1,TRBV5-1,CASSQTGQGETGELFF,TGCGCCAGCAGCCAAACTGGACAGGGGGAAACCGGGGAGCTGTTTTTT
-,TRBJ1-1,-,TRBV29-1,CSVAPRTMNTEAFF,TGCAGCGTCGCCCCTAGGACTATGAACACTGAAGCTTTCTTT
-,TRBJ1-2,-,TRBV3-1/TRBV3-2,CASRTRGEVGYTF,TGTGCCAGCAGAACCAGGGGAGAGGTCGGCTACACCTTC
-,TRBJ2-1,TRBD2,TRBV15,CATSPPPGLLSGEQFF,TGTGCCACCAGCCCCCCTCCGGGACTACTATCGGGTGAGCAGTTCTTC
-,TRBJ2-7,-,TRBV19,CASSIRTHSYEQYF,TGTGCCAGTAGTATTAGGACTCACTCCTACGAGCAGTACTTC
-,TRBJ2-7,TRBD1,TRBV6-2/TRBV6-3,CASSKRQGYEQYF,TGTGCCAGCAGTAAAAGACAGGGCTACGAGCAGTACTTC
-,TRBJ2-1,TRBD2,TRBV28,CASILSGSGAYNEQFF,TGTGCCAGCATCTTAAGCGGGAGCGGGGCCTACAATGAGCAGTTCTTC
-,TRBJ2-3,-,TRBV10-3,CAITDGRASTDTQYF,TGTGCCATCACCGACGGCAGGGCTAGCACAGATACGCAGTATTTT
few,TRBJ1-1,-,TRBV7-3,CASSSSGGNTEAFF,TGTGCCAGCAGCTCCTCGGGGGGGAACACTGAAGCTTTCTTT
-,TRBJ2-7,TRBD2,TRBV27,CASSLGLVYEQYF,TGTGCCAGCAGTCTCGGACTAGTCTACGAGCAGTACTTC
-,TRBJ2-1,-,TRBV19,CASSTRDNRYNEQFF,TGTGCCAGTAGCACCCGGGACAACAGATACAATGAGCAGTTCTTC
-,TRBJ2-5,-,TRBV19,CASSWQRGETQYF,TGTGCCAGTAGTTGGCAGCGTGGGGAGACCCAGTACTTC
-,TRBJ2-3,-,TRBV5-1,CASSLFLAASTDTQYF,TGCGCCAGCAGCTTGTTCTTAGCGGCTAGCACAGATACGCAGTATTTT
-,TRBJ2-7,TRBD1,TRBV5-5,CASSPTGPYEQYF,TGTGCCAGCAGCCCGACAGGGCCCTACGAGCAGTACTTC
-,TRBJ2-7,-,TRBV28,CASSSHGSSYEQYF,TGTGCCAGCAGTTCCCACGGTAGTTCCTACGAGCAGTACTTC
-,TRBJ2-2,-,TRBV19,CASRLDRFPAGELFF,TGTGCCAGTAGACTCGACAGGTTTCCGGCCGGGGAGCTGTTTTTT
-,TRBJ2-7,-,TRBV10-2,CASSDGSGGYEQYF,TGCGCCAGCAGTGATGGTAGCGGCGGATACGAGCAGTACTTC
-,TRBJ2-1,TRBD2,TRBV15,CATSIGRGGEQFF,TGTGCCACCAGCATTGGGAGGGGTGGTGAGCAGTTCTTC
-,TRBJ2-7,-,TRBV7-9,CASSPESTAWGEQYF,TGTGCCAGCAGCCCCGAATCGACAGCTTGGGGCGAGCAGTACTTC
-,TRBJ1-6,TRBD1,TRBV5-1,CASSYDRAGPPLHF,TGCGCCAGCAGCTACGACAGGGCCGGACCACCCCTCCACTTT
-,TRBJ1-6,-,TRBV19,CASSHPRGSSYNSPLHF,TGTGCCAGTAGTCACCCTCGGGGGAGCTCCTATAATTCACCCCTCCACTTT
-,TRBJ1-3,TRBD1,TRBV9,CASSVTLPDRISGNTIYF,TGTGCCAGCAGCGTAACCTTACCGGACAGGATCTCTGGAAACACCATATATTTT
-,TRBJ1-1,-,TRBV28,CASTEEGTEAFF,TGTGCCAGCACCGAGGAAGGCACTGAAGCTTTCTTT
-,TRBJ2-7,-,TRBV27,CASSFGTSYEQYF,TGTGCCAGCAGCTTCGGGACAAGTTACGAGCAGTACTTC